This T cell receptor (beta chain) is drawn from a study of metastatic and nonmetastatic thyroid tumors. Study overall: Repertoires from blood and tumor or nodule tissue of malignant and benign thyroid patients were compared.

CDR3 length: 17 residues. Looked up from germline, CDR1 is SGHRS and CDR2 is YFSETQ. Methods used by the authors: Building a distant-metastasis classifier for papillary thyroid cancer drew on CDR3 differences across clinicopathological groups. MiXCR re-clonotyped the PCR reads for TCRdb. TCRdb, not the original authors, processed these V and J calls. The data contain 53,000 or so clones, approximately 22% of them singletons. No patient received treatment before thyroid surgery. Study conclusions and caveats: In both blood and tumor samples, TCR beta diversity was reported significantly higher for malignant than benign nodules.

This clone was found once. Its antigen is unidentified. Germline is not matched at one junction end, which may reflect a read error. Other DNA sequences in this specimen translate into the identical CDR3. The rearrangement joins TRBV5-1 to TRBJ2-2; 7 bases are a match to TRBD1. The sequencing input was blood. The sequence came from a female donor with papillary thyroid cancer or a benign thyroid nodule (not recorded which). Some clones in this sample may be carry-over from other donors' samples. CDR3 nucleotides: TGTGCCAGCAGCCTAACCCCCACAGGGGCCAACACCGGGGAGCTGTTTTTT. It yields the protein CASSLTPTGANTGELFF.